Below are 30 T cell receptor beta chains sequenced from a single sample in a study of cytomegalovirus exposure and HLA in healthy donors. TCRdb keeps only in-frame clones here, not all; method: immunoSEQ multiplex PCR. The repertoire has roughly 140,000 clones, roughly 91% of them found once; the top ten carry over 3%. The source material was PBMCs. Every receptor here comes from a woman aged 18-29 years in good health and CMV-seropositive.

CDR3 residues: CASSLDSLYEQYF. In DNA, the CDR3 is TGCGCCAGCAGCTTGGACAGCCTCTACGAGCAGTACTTC. The genes are TRBV5-1 and TRBJ2-7; D is unclear. Germline loops: CDR1 SGHRS, CDR2 YFSETQ. The CDR3 consists of 13 residues. Trimming took 0 bases from V and 3 from J, leaving 7 bases between them.

The chain couples TRBV2 to TRBJ2-4; 12 bases line up with TRBD1. Germline CDR1 reads SNHLY; CDR2 reads FYNNEI. V shed 7 bases, J shed 8 bases, and the junction held 3 bases outside the gene matches. This CDR3 comprises 13 residues. In nucleotides, the CDR3 is TGTGCCAGCAAGGGACAGGGGGCGGACATTCAGTACTTC. It translates to CASKGQGADIQYF.

The rearrangement joins TRBV6-1 to TRBJ2-3; D is unresolved. Trimming took 6 bases from V and 6 from J, leaving 7 bases between them. Germline V gene data show CDR1 as MNHNS and CDR2 as SASEGT. This CDR3 has 11 amino acids. The CDR3 coding sequence is TGTGCCAGCAGGGCCTGGGATACGCAGTATTTT. Translated: CASRAWDTQYF.

CDR3 sequence (DNA): TGTGCCAGCAGGGAACAGGGCTCCTACGAGCAGTACTTC. Translating it yields CASREQGSYEQYF. V and J are TRBV6-5 and TRBJ2-7, with a tentative D call TRBD1 (6 bases). Germline V lookup: CDR1 MNHEY, CDR2 SVGAGI. Trimming stripped 6 bases from V and 0 bases from J, with 9 bases between. This CDR3 comprises 13 residues.

The rearrangement joins TRBV11-3 to TRBJ2-1; D is uncertain. The length of the CDR3 is 15 residues. Germline-derived CDR1 and CDR2 are SGHNT and YENEEA. The germline V and J ends were trimmed by 1 base and 2 bases, with 9 bases remaining between them. CDR3 loop: CASSLVLLPYNEQFF. The DNA for the CDR3 is TGTGCCAGCAGCTTAGTTCTTCTACCCTACAATGAGCAGTTCTTC. Filled out from reference TRBV11-3 and TRBJ2-1, the complete variable domain reads EAGVVQSPRYKIIEKKQPVAFWCNPISGHNTLYWYLQNLGQGPELLIRYENEEAVDDSQLPKDRFSAERLKGVDSTLKIQPAELGDSAVYLCASSLVLLPYNEQFFGPGTRLTVL.

CDR3 loop: CASSDYGGNTIYF. In DNA, the CDR3 is TGTGCCAGCAGTGATTACGGTGGAAACACCATATATTTT. This chain joins TRBV6-1 and TRBJ1-3; D gene ambiguous. Germline V CDR1 and CDR2: MNHNS, SASEGT. The CDR3 has 13 residues. V lost 3 bases and J lost 3, with 6 bases in between.

V gene TRBV4-3 combines with J gene TRBJ2-7, with D maybe TRBD2 (5 bases). Per germline, CDR1 LGHNA and CDR2 YSLEER. Trimming removed 1 base from V and 6 bases from J, with 10 bases in between. This CDR3 spans 13 amino acids. Here the CDR3 reads CASSQARGSEQYF. DNA of the CDR3: TGCGCCAGCAGCCAAGCACGGGGAAGCGAGCAGTACTTC.

The chain is built from TRBV7-3 and TRBJ2-1; 9 bases align to TRBD2. V shed 5 bases, J shed 6 bases, and the junction held 11 bases outside the gene matches. Germline CDR1 and CDR2: SGHTA and FQGTGA. CDR3 size: 16 residues. The CDR3 here is CASSAEAGGRVNEQFF. CDR3 nucleotide sequence: TGTGCCAGCAGCGCCGAGGCGGGAGGGAGGGTCAATGAGCAGTTCTTC.

The rearrangement links TRBV9 to TRBJ1-5; D is perhaps TRBD1 (6 bases). The V end was cut by 3 bases, the J end by 7 bases, with 11 bases between. There are 13 residues in the CDR3. Germline CDR1 and CDR2: SGDLS and YYNGEE. The CDR3: CASSEQGLQPQHF. CDR3 in DNA: TGTGCCAGCAGCGAACAGGGTCTACAGCCCCAGCATTTT.

This rearrangement joins TRBV5-1 to TRBJ2-3; perhaps TRBD1 as D (6 bases). The CDR3 contains 15 residues. V was pared by 3 bases and J by 4 bases, with 15 bases between. Germline CDR1 is SGHRS and CDR2 is YFSETQ. The CDR3 protein is CASSSPDSLADTQYF. In DNA form, the CDR3 reads TGCGCCAGCAGCTCCCCGGACAGTTTAGCAGATACGCAGTATTTT.

V gene TRBV6-1 combines with J gene TRBJ1-2, with 10 bases identical to TRBD1. With V trimmed by 0 bases and J by 7 bases, 2 bases remained unmatched. The CDR3 has 14 residues. Germline V gene data show CDR1 as MNHNS and CDR2 as SASEGT. CDR3 amino acids: CASSEARDRGGYTF. CDR3 nucleotides: TGTGCCAGCAGTGAAGCGCGGGACAGGGGTGGCTACACCTTC.

The chain combines TRBV6-5 with TRBJ1-2, with TRBD1 matching 8 bases. This CDR3 has 13 amino acids. The junction had 2 bases not matched to a gene; V was cut back by 6 bases and J by 2 bases. The V gene's germline CDR1 is MNHEY and CDR2 SVGAGI. CDR3 nucleotides: TGTGCCAGCAGCAGGGGGCTGAACTATGGCTACACCTTC. Its protein product is CASSRGLNYGYTF.

This clone was found a few times. V and J are TRBV6-1 and TRBJ2-7; the D gene is possibly TRBD1 (6 bases). Germline assignment: CDR1 MNHNS and CDR2 SASEGT. This CDR3 comprises 15 residues. V gave up 1 base and J gave up 2 bases, with 12 bases separating them. This CDR3 is CASSEVGASAYEQYF. The CDR3 bases are TGTGCCAGCAGTGAAGTGGGGGCCAGCGCCTACGAGCAGTACTTC.

The chain combines TRBV19 with TRBJ2-7; TRBD2 aligns across 10 bases. The CDR3 consists of 15 residues. The junction had 5 bases not matched to a gene; V was cut back by 4 bases and J by 2 bases. CDR1 LNHDA and CDR2 SQIVND come from the germline V gene (reference sequence). CDR3 sequence: CASSRTSGTPYEQYF. The DNA of the CDR3 is TGTGCCAGTAGTAGAACTAGCGGGACGCCCTACGAGCAGTACTTC.

The CDR3 DNA follows: TGTGCCAGCAGCCTCGCTAGCGGGAGAGGGAATGAGCAGTTCTTC. This encodes CASSLASGRGNEQFF. The chain uses TRBV9 and TRBJ2-1, with TRBD2 matching over 10 bases. CDR1 is SGDLS and CDR2 is YYNGEE in the germline V gene. Germline trimming cut 4 bases from V and 7 bases from J; bases unmatched to any gene: 8. This CDR3 contains 15 residues.

The rearrangement links TRBV28 to TRBJ1-3; D call uncertain. Per the germline V gene, CDR1 is MDHEN and CDR2 is SYDVKM. Trimming pared 7 bases from V and 5 bases from J, leaving 15 bases between. This CDR3 has 14 residues. DNA of the CDR3: TGTGCCAGCACTCCCGGGATTCAGCGAAACACCATATATTTT. Residues: CASTPGIQRNTIYF.

The rearrangement links TRBV11-2 to TRBJ2-7; 7 bases match TRBD1. This CDR3 region has 16 residues. Losses at the gene ends were 1 base for V and 0 bases for J; bases not matched to a gene: 6. Germline CDR1 SGHAT, CDR2 FQNNGV. This CDR3 is CASSLGRSGGSYEQYF. The DNA for the CDR3 is TGTGCCAGCAGCTTAGGGCGGTCAGGGGGCTCCTACGAGCAGTACTTC.

This clone was observed a few times. The CDR3 DNA sequence: TGTGCCAGCAGCGAACTAGTATCTTCCTACAATGAGCAGTTCTTC. Its protein product is CASSELVSSYNEQFF. The rearrangement uses TRBV9 and TRBJ2-1; a weak D match, TRBD2 (5 bases). The V end lost 3 bases, the J end lost 1 base, and 11 bases lay between the germline ends. Germline loops: CDR1 SGDLS, CDR2 YYNGEE. This CDR3 has 15 residues.

The rearrangement joins TRBV28 to TRBJ2-5; TRBD1 aligns across 8 bases. Unmatched junction bases numbered 9, after V lost 6 bases and J lost 3 bases. The CDR3 extends over 15 amino acids. From germline, CDR1 is MDHEN and CDR2 SYDVKM. In DNA form, the CDR3 reads TGTGCCAGCAGCCCCAGGGGGCGATGGGAAGAGACCCAGTACTTC. Its translation: CASSPRGRWEETQYF.

The V and J genes are TRBV7-2 and TRBJ1-1; maybe TRBD1 (6 bases). The germline CDR1 and CDR2 sequences are SGHTA and FQGNSA. V was cut by 5 bases and J by 8 bases, with 21 bases left in between. CDR3 length equals 15 residues. The CDR3 DNA reads as TGTGCCAGCAGCCTGCTCTCCGGGACATGGTCAGAAGCTTTCTTT. Amino acid sequence: CASSLLSGTWSEAFF.

The chain is built from TRBV12-5 and TRBJ2-2; D ambiguous. The CDR3 extends over 15 amino acids. The V end lost 2 bases, the J end lost 4 bases, and 11 bases lay between the germline ends. From germline, CDR1 is LGHNT and CDR2 FRNRAP. CDR3 bases: TGTGCTAGTGGTTTGATAGTCGGTCTCACCGGGGAGCTGTTTTTT. Its translation is CASGLIVGLTGELFF.

This sequence joins TRBV6-1 and TRBJ2-7; TRBD2 matches 11 bases. Trimming cost V 4 bases and J 5 bases; bases outside gene matches: 13. CDR3 size: 17 residues. Germline CDR1 reads MNHNS; CDR2 reads SASEGT. CDR3 in DNA: TGTGCCAGCAGTGCCCACTCACTAGCGGGAGTTCGCCACGAGCAGTACTTC. The encoded protein is CASSAHSLAGVRHEQYF.

The rearrangement links TRBV11-1 to TRBJ1-1, with TRBD1 as a possible D gene (6 bases). CDR1 and CDR2 (germline): SGHAT, FQDESV (reference sequence). The CDR3 extends over 16 amino acids. V lost 1 base to trimming and J lost 1 base, with 13 bases between them. As DNA, the CDR3 is TGTGCCAGCAGCTTAGGAATAACAGGGACGAACACTGAAGCTTTCTTT. Translating it yields CASSLGITGTNTEAFF.

This chain connects TRBV2 to TRBJ2-7; maybe TRBD2 (5 bases). V was trimmed by 4 bases and J by 4 bases, leaving 20 bases between them. The CDR3 runs to 16 residues. CDR1 is SNHLY and CDR2 is FYNNEI in the germline V gene. Here the CDR3 reads CASSAEGLTGGYEQYF. CDR3 sequence (DNA): TGTGCCAGCAGTGCAGAGGGTCTTACTGGCGGGTACGAGCAGTACTTC.

The chain employs TRBV5-1 and TRBJ2-1, with TRBD2 matching 10 bases. V lost 0 bases and J lost 7; bases outside the gene matches: 7. CDR3 length equals 16 residues. Germline CDR1 is SGHRS and CDR2 is YFSETQ. Written as DNA, the CDR3 is TGCGCCAGCAGCTTGGTCGCTAGCGGGAGTCTGAATGAGCAGTTCTTC. Its translation is CASSLVASGSLNEQFF.

This clone came up once. The chain uses TRBV7-2 and TRBJ2-2, with 7 positions matching TRBD2. The length of the CDR3 is 17 residues. J was trimmed by 1 base and V by 1 base; bases with no gene match: 6. Germline CDR1 SGHTA, CDR2 FQGNSA. The CDR3 is CASSLVGTNVNTGELFF. In DNA, the CDR3 is TGTGCCAGCAGCTTAGTAGGGACTAACGTGAACACCGGGGAGCTGTTTTTT.

This clone has more than one count but fewer than ten. Here the CDR3 DNA reads TGTGCCAGCAGCTTAGCCGACGAGCAGTACTTC. This gives the protein CASSLADEQYF. The rearrangement joins TRBV7-9 to TRBJ2-7; no clear D. The CDR3 extends over 11 amino acids. The V end was cut by 0 bases, the J end by 5 bases, with 2 bases between. Germline V CDR1 and CDR2: SEHNR, FQNEAQ (reference sequence).

Regarding this clone: One end of the junction is discordant with germline, which a read error may explain. The chain's CDR3 is CAIRESQGADTQYF. The CDR3 DNA reads TGTGCCATCAGGGAGTCACAGGGGGCGGATACGCAGTATTTT. The chain carries TRBV10-3 and TRBJ2-3; TRBD1 agrees at 9 bases. This CDR3 region has 14 residues. The germline V gene has CDR1 ENHRY and CDR2 SYGVKD.

This sequence joins TRBV19 and TRBJ2-1; 10 nucleotides line up with TRBD2. V was clipped by 0 bases and J by 12 bases; unmatched bases: 11. The CDR3 consists of 16 residues. The germline gives CDR1 LNHDA, CDR2 SQIVND (reference sequence). CDR3 DNA: TGTGCCAGTAGTATAGATTCACTAGCGGGAAGGCAGGGGCAGTTCTTC. The encoded protein is CASSIDSLAGRQGQFF.

J is TRBJ1-2 and V is TRBV25-1; a weak D match, TRBD1 (5 bases). Germline CDR1 is MGHDK and CDR2 is SYGVNS. V was pared by 2 bases and J by 7 bases, with 11 bases between. CDR3 size: 13 residues. CDR3 amino acids: CASSEPSRVGYTF. The CDR3 bases are TGTGCCAGCAGTGAACCCAGCAGGGTTGGCTACACCTTC.